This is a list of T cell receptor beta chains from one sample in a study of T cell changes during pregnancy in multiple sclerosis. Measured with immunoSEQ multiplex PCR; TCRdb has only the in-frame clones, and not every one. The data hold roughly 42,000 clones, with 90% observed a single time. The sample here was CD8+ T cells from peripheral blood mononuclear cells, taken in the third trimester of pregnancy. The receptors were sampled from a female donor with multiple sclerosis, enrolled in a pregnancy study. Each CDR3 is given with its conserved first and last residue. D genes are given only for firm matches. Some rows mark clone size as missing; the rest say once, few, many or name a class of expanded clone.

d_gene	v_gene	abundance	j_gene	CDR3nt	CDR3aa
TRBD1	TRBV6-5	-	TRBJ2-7	TGTGCCAGCAGTTACCGGGACAGGGAGTACGAGCAGTACTTC	CASSYRDREYEQYF
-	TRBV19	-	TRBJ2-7	TGTGCCAGTAGTGGAGGGTCCTACGAGCAGTACTTC	CASSGGSYEQYF
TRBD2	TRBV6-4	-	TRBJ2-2	TGTGCCAGCAGTCCAAACGGGGGGGAGACGGTCGGGGAGCTGTTTTTT	CASSPNGGETVGELFF
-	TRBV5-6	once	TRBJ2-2	TGTGCCAGCAGCTTAATACTCCCCACCGGGAAGCTGTTTTTT	CASSLILPTGKLFF
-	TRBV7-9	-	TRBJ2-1	TGTGCCAGCAGCTTAGGGGCTTCCAATGAGCAGTTCTTC	CASSLGASNEQFF
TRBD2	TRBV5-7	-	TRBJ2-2	TGTGCCAGCAGCTTTTCGCGGGGGGGCTCCACCGGGGAGCTGTTTTTT	CASSFSRGGSTGELFF
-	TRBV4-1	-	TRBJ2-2	TGCGCCAGCAGCCAAGTCAAGGGGCTAGGCACCGGGGAGCTGTTTTTT	CASSQVKGLGTGELFF
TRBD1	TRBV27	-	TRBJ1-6	TGTGCCAGCAGTTTGACAGGGCAAAATTCACCCCTCCACTTT	CASSLTGQNSPLHF
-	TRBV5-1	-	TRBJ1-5	TGCGCCAGCAGCTTGGGGCAGGGGTTATCTCAGCCCCAGCATTTT	CASSLGQGLSQPQHF
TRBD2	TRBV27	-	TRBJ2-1	TGTGCCAGCAGTCCCGGGACTAGCGGGGGAAATGAGCAGTTCTTC	CASSPGTSGGNEQFF
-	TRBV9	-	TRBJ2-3	TGTGCCAGCAGCGTAGAGTCGGCGGGGCCTAGCACAGATACGCAGTATTTT	CASSVESAGPSTDTQYF
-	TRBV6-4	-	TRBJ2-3	TGTGCCAGCAGTGACTCCGGGGAGGGGGCAGATACGCAGTATTTT	CASSDSGEGADTQYF
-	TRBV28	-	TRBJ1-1	TGTGCCAGCAGTTTTCCCCTCGGGGACACTGAAGCTTTCTTT	CASSFPLGDTEAFF
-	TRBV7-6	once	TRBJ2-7	TGTGCCAGCAGCTTAGGCGGCAGACCGGACGAGCAGTACTTC	CASSLGGRPDEQYF
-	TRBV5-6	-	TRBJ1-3	TGTGCCAGCAGCTCACAGACAGAATCTGGAAACACCATATATTTT	CASSSQTESGNTIYF
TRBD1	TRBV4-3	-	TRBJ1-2	TGCGCCAGCAGCCAAGACCGAAGGACAGGGGCGGAAGGCTACACCTTC	CASSQDRRTGAEGYTF
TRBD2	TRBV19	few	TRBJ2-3	TGTGCCAGTAGTATATATAGCGGGGACACAGATACGCAGTATTTT	CASSIYSGDTDTQYF
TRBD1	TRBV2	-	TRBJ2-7	TGTGCCAGCAGTGACCCCGGACAGGTTAACGAGCAGTACTTC	CASSDPGQVNEQYF
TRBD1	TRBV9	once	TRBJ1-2	TGTGCCAGCAGCGTAGCATTGGGGGACAGGGAGGATGGCTACACCTTC	CASSVALGDREDGYTF
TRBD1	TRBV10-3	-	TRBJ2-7	TGTGCCATCAGTGAGCCGCAGGGGGAGTCTTTCGAGCAGTACTTC	CAISEPQGESFEQYF
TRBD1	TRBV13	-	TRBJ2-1	TGTGCCAGCAGCAAGGCGGGACAGGGGGACAATGAGCAGTTCTTC	CASSKAGQGDNEQFF
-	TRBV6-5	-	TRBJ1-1	TGTGCCAGCCGAACCGGGGATTCTGAAGCTTTCTTT	CASRTGDSEAFF
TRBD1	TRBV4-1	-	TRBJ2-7	TGCGCCAGCAGCCAGGGACAGGGAGCCTACGAGCAGTACTTC	CASSQGQGAYEQYF
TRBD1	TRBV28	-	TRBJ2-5	TGTGCCAGCAGTTCCTCCCCAGGACAGGATATGGAGACCCAGTACTTC	CASSSSPGQDMETQYF
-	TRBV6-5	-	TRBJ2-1	TGTGCCAGCATGGACTACCAAGGGCGGCAGTTCTTC	CASMDYQGRQFF
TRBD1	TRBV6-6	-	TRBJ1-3	TGTGCCAGCAGTTACCTAGGACAGGGCCGAAACACCATATATTTT	CASSYLGQGRNTIYF